This T cell receptor (beta chain) was sequenced for a study of CD8 T cells in ankylosing spondylitis (dated by TCRdb to about 2017). For context, the study as a whole: T cell receptor beta repertoires were profiled in healthy donors and ankylosing spondylitis patients so that disease-linked TCR variants could be found. The whole study cohort included 108 healthy donors and around 25 ankylosing spondylitis patients. Peripheral blood was sampled, and synovial fluid was additionally collected from ankylosing spondylitis patients.

Summary of the overall study and its limitations: A TCR beta motif of eight highly homologous amino acid variants appeared characteristic of blood from ankylosing spondylitis patients. Some of the motif variants had been reported before in the synovial fluid and blood of reactive arthritis patients, a finding that suggests common disease-initiation mechanisms. The disease-linked clones were reported as significantly enriched in matched synovial fluid samples from ankylosing spondylitis patients. The disease-linked clones had a CD8+ phenotype and were found at relatively low frequencies in peripheral blood.

This clonotype was observed many times. Its target antigen remains unknown. No base-level quality is on record; no much larger clone is a single base apart. Synovial fluid samples were paired with blood samples taken from the same ankylosing spondylitis patients. V gives up 1 base and J gives up 0 bases, and the segment between their germline ends measures 5 bases. Via the germline V gene (reference sequence), CDR1 is DFQATT and CDR2 SNEGSKA. There are 13 amino acids in the CDR3, from cysteine to phenylalanine inclusive. Only CDR3 DNA remains: 39 bases, in frame from the first base. TCRdb shows the sequencer as Illumina HiSeq 2500. TCR beta libraries were prepared by quantitative 5'-RACE with molecular barcodes. In the source study's methods: A new computational method based on a probabilistic model of VDJ rearrangement was used to identify disease-linked TCR variants. TCRdb trimmed the raw reads at Q25, called clones with MiXCR and kept productive beta chains. Rows are unified per CDR3 protein, each entry keeping the most common DNA and genes. These V and J calls are TCRdb output, not the study's own analysis. Recorded for this sample are under 150,000 distinct CDR3 sequences; more than 7% of them occurred a single time. The top ten clones comprise less than 7.5% of the sample.

The receptor comes from a male donor with ankylosing spondylitis. The sequenced sample was synovial fluid, either unsorted or a sorted T cell fraction (not recorded which). In this chain, TRBV20-1 is recombined with TRBJ2-3; the D gene is unclear. The bases read TGCAGTGCTAGAGTGGCTAGCACAGATACGCAGTATTTT. This codes for CSARVASTDTQYF.